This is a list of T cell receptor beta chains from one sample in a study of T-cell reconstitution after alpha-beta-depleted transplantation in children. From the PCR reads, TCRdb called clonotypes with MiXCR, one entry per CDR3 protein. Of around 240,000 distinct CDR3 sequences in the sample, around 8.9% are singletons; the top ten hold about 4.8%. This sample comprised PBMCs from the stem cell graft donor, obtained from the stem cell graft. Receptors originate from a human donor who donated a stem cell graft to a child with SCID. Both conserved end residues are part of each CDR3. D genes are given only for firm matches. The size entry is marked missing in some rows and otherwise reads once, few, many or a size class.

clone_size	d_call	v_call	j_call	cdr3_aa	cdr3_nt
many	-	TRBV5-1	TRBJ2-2	CASSSVRNYDTGELFF	TGCGCCAGCAGCTCTGTCCGAAATTATGACACCGGGGAGCTGTTTTTT
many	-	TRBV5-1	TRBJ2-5	CASSLEQPQETQYF	TGCGCCAGCAGCTTGGAACAGCCACAAGAGACCCAGTACTTC
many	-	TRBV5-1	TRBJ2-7	CASSFQGYEQYF	TGCGCCAGCAGCTTTCAGGGTTACGAGCAGTACTTC
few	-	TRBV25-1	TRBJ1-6	CASSPRQYNSPLHF	TGTGCCAGCAGCCCTAGACAGTATAATTCACCCCTCCACTTT
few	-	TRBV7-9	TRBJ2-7	CASSLNRNEQYF	TGTGCCAGCAGCTTAAACCGAAACGAGCAGTACTTC
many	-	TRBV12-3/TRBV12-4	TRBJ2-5	CASSLGQGHPLRETQYF	TGTGCCAGCAGTTTAGGGCAGGGCCACCCACTAAGAGAGACCCAGTACTTC
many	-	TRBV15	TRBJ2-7	CATSRDRGRPYEQYF	TGTGCCACCAGCAGAGATCGAGGCAGACCCTACGAGCAGTACTTC
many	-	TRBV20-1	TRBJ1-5	CSCGLGPDQPQHF	TGCAGCTGCGGACTCGGGCCGGATCAGCCCCAGCATTTT
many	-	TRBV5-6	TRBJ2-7	CASHAQGPYEQYF	TGTGCCAGCCATGCGCAGGGGCCCTACGAGCAGTACTTC
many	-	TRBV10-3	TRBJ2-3	CAISWGGPTDTQYF	TGTGCCATCAGTTGGGGGGGCCCCACAGATACGCAGTATTTT
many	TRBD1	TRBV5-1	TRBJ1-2	CASSRDRGPAYGYTF	TGCGCCAGCAGCCGGGACAGGGGGCCAGCCTATGGCTACACCTTC
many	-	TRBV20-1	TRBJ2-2	CSARNPANTGELFF	TGCAGTGCTAGAAACCCGGCGAACACCGGGGAGCTGTTTTTT
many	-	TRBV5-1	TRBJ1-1	CASSPARTEDTEAFF	TGCGCCAGCAGCCCCGCCCGGACAGAAGACACTGAAGCTTTCTTT
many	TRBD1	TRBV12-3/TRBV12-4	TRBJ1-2	CASTGDRVWVGYTF	TGTGCCAGCACCGGGGACAGGGTCTGGGTTGGCTACACCTTC
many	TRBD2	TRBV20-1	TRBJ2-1	CSAERGLAADSYNEQFF	TGCAGTGCTGAAAGGGGACTAGCGGCTGATTCCTACAATGAGCAGTTCTTC
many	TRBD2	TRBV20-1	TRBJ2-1	CSARASGGSSYNEQFF	TGCAGTGCTAGAGCGAGCGGGGGGAGCTCCTACAATGAGCAGTTCTTC
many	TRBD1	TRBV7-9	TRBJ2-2	CASSQRQGYTGELFF	TGTGCCAGCAGCCAGAGACAGGGTTACACCGGGGAGCTGTTTTTT
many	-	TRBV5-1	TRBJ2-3	CASSLEWDTDTQYF	TGCGCCAGCAGCTTGGAGTGGGACACAGATACGCAGTATTTT
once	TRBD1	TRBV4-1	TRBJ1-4	CASSQRQGVVKLFF	TGCGCCAGCAGCCAGCGACAGGGGGTGGTAAAACTGTTTTTT
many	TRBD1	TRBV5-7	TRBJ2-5	CASSLEGQGLYQETQYF	TGTGCCAGCAGCTTGGAGGGACAGGGACTGTACCAAGAGACCCAGTACTTC
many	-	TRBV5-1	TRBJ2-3	CASSSGAGGTTDTQYF	TGCGCCAGCAGCTCGGGGGCAGGGGGAACGACAGATACGCAGTATTTT
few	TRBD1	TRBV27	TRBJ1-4	CASTQQGEKKLFF	TGTGCCAGCACCCAGCAGGGGGAGAAAAAACTGTTTTTT
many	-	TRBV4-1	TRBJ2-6	CASSQVGISGANVLTF	TGCGCCAGCAGCCAGGTCGGCATATCTGGGGCCAACGTCCTGACTTTC
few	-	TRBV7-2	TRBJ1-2	CASSLVWAGVYGYTF	TGTGCCAGCAGCTTAGTCTGGGCAGGGGTCTATGGCTACACCTTC
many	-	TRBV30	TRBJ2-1	CAWSGWGQGENEQFF	TGTGCCTGGAGTGGTTGGGGACAAGGGGAGAATGAGCAGTTCTTC
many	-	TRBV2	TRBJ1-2	CASSERPGHRMDTF	TGTGCCAGCAGTGAAAGACCGGGACACCGTATGGACACCTTC
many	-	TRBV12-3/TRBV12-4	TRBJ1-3	CASSQNSGNTIYF	TGTGCCAGCAGTCAGAACTCTGGAAACACCATATATTTT
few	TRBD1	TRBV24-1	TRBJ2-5	CATSEAPGQGGWETQYF	TGTGCCACCAGTGAGGCTCCGGGACAGGGAGGCTGGGAGACCCAGTACTTC
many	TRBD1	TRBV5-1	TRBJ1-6	CASSVLSPGQGFGSPLHF	TGCGCCAGCAGCGTCTTAAGTCCGGGACAGGGCTTCGGTTCACCCCTCCACTTT
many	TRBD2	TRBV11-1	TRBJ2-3	CASSSPYSGGAFPTDTQYF	TGTGCCAGCAGCTCCCCGTATAGCGGGGGGGCCTTCCCCACAGATACGCAGTATTTT
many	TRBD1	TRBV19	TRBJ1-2	CASSIDQFFTSGTGGTNYGYTF	TGTGCCAGTAGTATAGATCAGTTTTTTACATCCGGGACAGGAGGGACTAACTATGGCTACACCTTC
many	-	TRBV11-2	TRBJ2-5	CASSPIRGQETQYF	TGTGCCAGCAGCCCGATCCGGGGCCAAGAGACCCAGTACTTC
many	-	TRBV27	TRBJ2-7	CASSTHPPYEQYF	TGTGCCAGCAGTACCCATCCACCATACGAGCAGTACTTC
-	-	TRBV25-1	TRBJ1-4	CASSESGQTNEKLFF	TGTGCCAGCAGTGAATCTGGGCAGACTAATGAAAAACTGTTTTTT
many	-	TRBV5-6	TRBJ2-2	CASSGALVSPNTGELFF	TGTGCCAGCAGCGGCGCCCTAGTTAGCCCGAACACCGGGGAGCTGTTTTTT
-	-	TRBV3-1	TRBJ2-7	CASSQAGYEQYF	TGTGCCAGCAGCCAAGCGGGTTACGAGCAGTACTTC
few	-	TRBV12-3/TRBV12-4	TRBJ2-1	CASTKRRTDNYNEQFF	TGTGCCAGCACCAAGCGAAGGACTGATAACTACAATGAGCAGTTCTTC
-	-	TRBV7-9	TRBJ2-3	CASSLQGDTQYF	TGTGCCAGCAGCCTACAGGGAGATACGCAGTATTTT